The 28 T cell receptor beta chains below come from one sample, sequenced in a study of blood T cells in healthy people across ages. The second PCR ran 7 to 11 cycles with a sample-barcoded 5' primer and J-beta primers. From the 5' RACE reads, TCRdb called clonotypes with MiXCR, one entry per CDR3 protein. Counted here are 1.5 million or so distinct CDR3 sequences, approximately 43% occurring once; the ten biggest clones make up over 3.5%. Material: blood. These receptor sequences come from a young woman in good health.

This clonotype was counted at least ten times. Mismatch with germline at one junction end may stem from a read error. J is TRBJ2-7 and V is TRBV27, with D possibly TRBD1 on 5 matching bases. The germline V gene has CDR1 MNHEY and CDR2 SMNVEV (reference sequence). The CDR3 has 13 residues. The CDR3 nucleotides read TGTGCTAGCAGCTTAGGGGAATCCTACGAGCAGTACTTC. Its translation is CASSLGESYEQYF.

The CDR3 here is CASSTWGGDEQFF. For the CDR3, the DNA is TGTGCCAGCAGCACATGGGGGGGAGATGAGCAGTTCTTC. The rearrangement joins TRBV7-6 to TRBJ2-1; 7 bases fit TRBD2. The CDR3 has 13 amino acids. From germline, CDR1 is SGHVS and CDR2 FNYEAQ. V was pared by 5 bases and J by 8 bases, with 6 bases of the junction left unmatched.

The V call is TRBV6-2 or TRBV6-3, the J call TRBJ1-1; D gene ambiguous. The germline V gene encodes CDR1 MNHEY and CDR2 SVGEGT. There are 12 residues in the CDR3. V was clipped by 5 bases and J by 8 bases, with 12 bases between them. Written as DNA, the CDR3 is TGTGCCAGCAGTCACGGACTCTCAGAAGCTTTCTTT. Amino acid sequence: CASSHGLSEAFF.

This rearrangement joins TRBV4-1 to TRBJ2-1; 12 bases line up with TRBD2. Germline CDR1 reads MGHRA; CDR2 reads YSYEKL. The CDR3 length is 18 residues. The V segment lost 4 bases and the J segment 5 bases; nucleotides outside the gene matches: 12. The CDR3 bases are TGCGCCAGCAGCCTGGTACTAGCGGGGGGTCACAGGAACAATGAGCAGTTCTTC. It yields the protein CASSLVLAGGHRNNEQFF.

The chain recombines TRBV29-1 with TRBJ1-2; D gene ambiguous. CDR3 length: 12 amino acids. Trimming removed 7 bases at V and 2 bases at J, with 11 bases between. Germline CDR1 SQVTM, CDR2 ANQGSEA. The CDR3 region is CSARTQNYGYTF. CDR3 nucleotide sequence: TGCAGCGCAAGGACGCAGAACTATGGCTACACCTTC. Complete variable domain (other parts from reference TRBV29-1 and TRBJ1-2): SAVISQKPSRDICQRGTSLTIQCQVDSQVTMMFWYRQQPGQSLTLIATANQGSEATYESGFVIDKFPISRPNLTFSTLTVSNMSPEDSSIYLCSARTQNYGYTFGSGTRLTVV.

The V and J genes are TRBV12-3 or TRBV12-4 and TRBJ2-4; D uncertain. The J call is doubtful: the DNA matches TRBJ2-5 better. This CDR3 is built from 15 residues. For the CDR3, the DNA is TGTGCCAGCAGTTCCCCCCGCAAACAGAAAGAGACCCAGTACTTC. Its translation: CASSSPRKQKETQYF.

Note on this clonotype: An end of the junction does not agree with germline; a read error may underlie this. The chain recombines TRBV7-2 with TRBJ2-1; TRBD2 is a possible D gene (5 bases). The CDR3 is 15 residues long. In germline, CDR1 is SGHTA, CDR2 FQGNSA. The CDR3 coding sequence is TGTGCCAACAGCTTAGTCGGGCTATCGGCGGGTGAGCAGTTCTTC. This encodes CANSLVGLSAGEQFF. Filled out from reference TRBV7-2 and TRBJ2-1, the complete variable domain reads GAGVSQSPSNKVTEKGKDVELRCDPISGHTALYWYRQSLGQGLEFLIYFQGNSAPDKSGLPSDRFSAERTGGSVSTLTIQRTQQEDSAVYLCANSLVGLSAGEQFFGPGTRLTVL.

A remark on this clonotype: This sequence may be a read error, since a much larger clone differs from it by one base. V is TRBV6-5 and J is TRBJ1-1, with unresolved D. Germline V gene sequence: CDR1 MNHEY, CDR2 SVGAGI. V gave up 1 base and J gave up 8 bases, with 11 bases separating them. The CDR3 has 13 amino acids. Written as DNA, the CDR3 is TGTGCCAGCAGTTACTTGGGAGCACCGGAAGCTTTCTTT. Protein product: CASSYLGAPEAFF.

This clonotype has only a few counts. The chain uses TRBV4-1 and TRBJ2-3; the match to TRBD2 covers 9 bases. Germline CDR1 MGHRA, CDR2 YSYEKL. V dropped 5 bases and J dropped 3; count of bases not matched to a gene: 6. The length of the CDR3 is 15 residues. The DNA for the CDR3 is TGCGCCAGCAGCTCCATAGCGGGGGAGACAGATACGCAGTATTTT. This encodes CASSSIAGETDTQYF.

This clonotype was detected a few times. The chain links TRBV7-2 to TRBJ2-1; 14 bases align to TRBD2. J gave up 5 bases and V 1 base, and 7 bases lay outside the gene matches. The CDR3 has 18 amino acids. The germline gives CDR1 SGHTA, CDR2 FQGNSA. CDR3: CASSLVGTSGSSHNEQFF. The CDR3 DNA reads TGTGCCAGCAGCTTAGTGGGGACTAGCGGGAGTAGCCACAATGAGCAGTTCTTC.

This clonotype was seen a handful of times. This chain uses TRBV29-1 with TRBJ1-5, with D maybe TRBD1 (5 bases). The germline V and J ends were trimmed by 4 bases and 0 bases, with 10 bases remaining between them. Per germline, CDR1 SQVTM and CDR2 ANQGSEA. The CDR3 runs 14 residues. The CDR3 DNA reads as TGCAGCGTTGTAGAGGGGAATAGCAATCAGCCCCAGCATTTT. Translation gives CSVVEGNSNQPQHF.

This clonotype was detected once. This chain uses TRBV12-3 or TRBV12-4 with TRBJ2-1, with 11 bases that match TRBD2. V lost 6 bases, J lost 2 bases, and 6 bases stayed unmatched. There are 16 residues in the CDR3. The CDR3 bases are TGTGCCAGCAGCGAGCAGGGACTAGCGGCCTACAATGAGCAGTTCTTC. Protein: CASSEQGLAAYNEQFF.

V and J are TRBV9 and TRBJ1-2; D perhaps matches TRBD1 (6 bases). The CDR3 is 15 residues long. The V and J ends lost 0 bases and 5 bases respectively, with 14 bases between them. Per germline, CDR1 SGDLS and CDR2 YYNGEE. This CDR3 reads CASSVETGSSYGYTF. The CDR3 DNA sequence: TGTGCCAGCAGCGTAGAGACAGGTAGTTCTTATGGCTACACCTTC.

This clonotype was picked up many times. Here the CDR3 reads CASSLVGGQETQYF. CDR3 DNA sequence: TGTGCCAGCAGCTTAGTTGGGGGCCAAGAGACCCAGTACTTC. The V call is TRBV7-9, the J call TRBJ2-5; D may be TRBD1 or TRBD2 (5 bases each). Germline CDR1 SEHNR, CDR2 FQNEAQ (reference sequence). The CDR3 length is 14 residues. The V and J ends lost 1 base and 1 base respectively, with 7 bases between them.

The V and J genes are TRBV12-3 or TRBV12-4 and TRBJ2-3; D remains ambiguous. V dropped 1 base and J dropped 5 bases, with 16 bases sitting between them. This CDR3 contains 16 residues. The CDR3 loop is CASSLGQNPSRDTQYF. Written as DNA, the CDR3 is TGTGCCAGCAGTTTAGGGCAGAACCCCTCGAGAGATACGCAGTATTTT.

This clonotype turned up a few times. The gene calls are TRBV21-1 and TRBJ2-3. TRBV21-1 is flagged as a pseudogene. This CDR3 contains 13 residues. The CDR3 is CASSSSQLDTQYF. In DNA form, the CDR3 reads TGTGCCAGCAGTTCTTCTCAATTGGATACGCAGTATTTT.

This clonotype was seen only a few times. This sequence joins TRBV27 and TRBJ1-2; the D is unclear. This CDR3 is 14 amino acids long. Trimming removed 4 bases from V and 4 bases from J, with 13 bases in between. From germline, CDR1 is MNHEY and CDR2 SMNVEV (reference sequence). CDR3 sequence: CASSSSAGIYGYTF. DNA of the CDR3: TGTGCCAGCAGTTCCTCGGCGGGAATCTATGGCTACACCTTC.

The chain couples TRBV27 to TRBJ1-1; D uncertain. The V and J ends lost 8 bases and 3 bases respectively, with 16 bases between them. Germline CDR1 and CDR2: MNHEY and SMNVEV (reference sequence). The CDR3 consists of 14 residues. The DNA of the CDR3 is TGTGCCAGCCACGCCGTAGGGTCGGACACTGAAGCTTTCTTT. This sequence encodes CASHAVGSDTEAFF.

The chain uses TRBV15 and TRBJ2-3; the match to TRBD2 covers 11 bases. The CDR3 totals 18 residues. The trim removed 1 base at V and 1 base at J, leaving 7 bases unmatched. Germline loops: CDR1 LNHNV, CDR2 YYDKDF (reference sequence). In DNA form, the CDR3 reads TGTGCCACCAGCAGAGTTCCGGGACTAGCGGAGGGCACAGATACGCAGTATTTT. Translating gives CATSRVPGLAEGTDTQYF.

The V and J genes are TRBV7-2 and TRBJ2-3; tentative D call: TRBD1 (5 bases). Germline-derived CDR1 and CDR2 are SGHTA and FQGNSA. Deletions cut 5 bases from V and 4 bases from J, with 19 bases between. The CDR3 contains 16 residues. The CDR3, as DNA: TGTGCCAGCAGCCCCGAAGGGGCGAGTGGGTCAGATACGCAGTATTTT. Translation: CASSPEGASGSDTQYF.

The J gene is TRBJ2-7, the V gene TRBV9; the match to TRBD2 covers 7 bases. The CDR3 extends over 15 amino acids. Germline CDR1 reads SGDLS; CDR2 reads YYNGEE. V shed 4 bases and J 4 bases; nucleotides not matched to a gene: 11. This chain's CDR3 is CASSTGTGTIYEQYF. The CDR3 bases are TGTGCCAGCAGCACAGGAACCGGGACTATATACGAGCAGTACTTC.

This clonotype came up a few times. J is TRBJ1-4 and V is TRBV18, with D uncertain. This CDR3 has 17 amino acids. Germline V gene sequence: CDR1 KGHSH, CDR2 LQKENI. V was shortened by 3 bases and J by 0 bases, with 14 bases between the two germline ends. CDR3 bases: TGTGCCAGCTCACCGAGGCAGATTATCGCAACTAATGAAAAACTGTTTTTT. Protein product: CASSPRQIIATNEKLFF.

This clonotype has only a few counts. CDR3 sequence: CASSQALLAGGYEQYF. The CDR3 DNA follows: TGCGCCAGCAGCCAAGCTCTCCTAGCGGGAGGCTACGAGCAGTACTTC. This chain connects TRBV4-3 to TRBJ2-7, with 11 bases aligning to TRBD2. Losses at the gene ends were 1 base for V and 3 bases for J; bases not matched to a gene: 5. From germline, CDR1 is LGHNA and CDR2 YSLEER. This CDR3 has 16 residues.

J is TRBJ1-4 and V is TRBV21-1; no check of the table's D call, TRBD1, against the DNA was made. TRBV21-1 is a known pseudogene. The CDR3 consists of 15 residues. The CDR3 nucleotides read TGTGCCAGCAGCAAAGGGGGACAGGCTAATGAAAAACTGTTTTTT. This codes for CASSKGGQANEKLFF.

This sequence joins TRBV2 and TRBJ1-2; 11 nucleotides match TRBD1. Germline assignment: CDR1 SNHLY and CDR2 FYNNEI. The CDR3 is made up of 15 amino acids. The V and J ends lost 6 bases and 8 bases, in that order; junction bases with no gene match: 11. CDR3 nucleotide sequence: TGTGCCAGCAGGGCCACGGACAGGGGGCTTCGGGGCTACACCTTC. It encodes CASRATDRGLRGYTF. The variable domain in full, completed from reference TRBV2 and TRBJ1-2, reads EPEVTQTPSHQVTQMGQEVILRCVPISNHLYFYWYRQILGQKVEFLVSFYNNEISEKSEIFDDQFSVERPDGSNFTLKIRSTKLEDSAMYFCASRATDRGLRGYTFGSGTRLTVV.

This clonotype was counted a few times. The chain combines TRBV20-1 with TRBJ2-4, with D perhaps matching TRBD1 (5 bases). This CDR3 contains 15 residues. The V end lost 3 bases, the J end lost 9 bases, and 21 bases lay between the germline ends. Germline V gives CDR1 DFQATT, CDR2 SNEGSKA (reference sequence). For the CDR3, the DNA is TGCAGTGCTAGTCCCTCCATAGGGGAAAGGAGCATTCAGTACTTC. This codes for CSASPSIGERSIQYF.

The rearrangement uses TRBV20-1 and TRBJ2-5; TRBD2 matches 13 bases. In germline, CDR1 is DFQATT, CDR2 SNEGSKA (reference sequence). This CDR3 comprises 14 residues. Here the CDR3 reads CRAGTSGNQETQYF. For the CDR3, the DNA is TGCAGAGCGGGGACTAGCGGGAACCAAGAGACCCAGTACTTC.

J is TRBJ2-1 and V is TRBV4-1; D perhaps matches TRBD1 (6 bases). From germline, CDR1 is MGHRA and CDR2 YSYEKL. V lost 2 bases, J lost 10 bases, and 24 bases lay in between. This CDR3 is built from 17 residues. CDR3 in amino acids: CASSQSQGPSTSYEQFF. The CDR3 nucleotides read TGCGCCAGCAGCCAAAGTCAGGGGCCATCAACCTCCTACGAGCAGTTCTTC.